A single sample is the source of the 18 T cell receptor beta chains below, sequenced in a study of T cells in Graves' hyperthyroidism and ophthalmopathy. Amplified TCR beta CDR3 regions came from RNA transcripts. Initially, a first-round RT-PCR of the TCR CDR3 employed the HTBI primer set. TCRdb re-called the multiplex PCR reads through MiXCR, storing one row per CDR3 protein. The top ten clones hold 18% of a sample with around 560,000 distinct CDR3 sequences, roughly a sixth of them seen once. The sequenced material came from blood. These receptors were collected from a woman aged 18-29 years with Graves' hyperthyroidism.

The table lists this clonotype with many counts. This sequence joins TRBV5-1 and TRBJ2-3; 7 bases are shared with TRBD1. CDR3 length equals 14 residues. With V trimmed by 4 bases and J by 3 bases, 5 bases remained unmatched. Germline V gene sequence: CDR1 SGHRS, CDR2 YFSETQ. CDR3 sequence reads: CASSNRDRTDTQYF. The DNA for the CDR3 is TGCGCCAGCAGCAACCGGGACAGAACAGATACGCAGTATTTT.

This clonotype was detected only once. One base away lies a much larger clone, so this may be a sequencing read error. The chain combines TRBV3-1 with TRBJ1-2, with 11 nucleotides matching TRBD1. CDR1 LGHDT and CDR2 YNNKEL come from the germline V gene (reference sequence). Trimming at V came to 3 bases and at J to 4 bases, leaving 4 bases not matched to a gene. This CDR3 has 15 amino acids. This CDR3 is CASSHGQGAGYGYTF. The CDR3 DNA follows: TGTGCCAGCAGCCACGGACAGGGGGCGGGCTATGGCTACACCTTC.

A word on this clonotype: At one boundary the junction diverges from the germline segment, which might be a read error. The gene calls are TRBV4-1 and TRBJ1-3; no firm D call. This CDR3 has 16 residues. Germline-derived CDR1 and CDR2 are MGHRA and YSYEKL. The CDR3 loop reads CASSQGTLRSGNTIYF. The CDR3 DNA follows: TGCGCCAGCAGCCAAGGCACCCTACGCTCCGGAAATACCATATATTTT.

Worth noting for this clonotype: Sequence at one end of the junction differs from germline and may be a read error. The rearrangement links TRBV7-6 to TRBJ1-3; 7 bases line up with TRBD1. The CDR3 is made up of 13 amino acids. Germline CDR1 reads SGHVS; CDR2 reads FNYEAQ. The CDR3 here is CASSRDSGNTTYF. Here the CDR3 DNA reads TGTGCCAGCAGCCGGGACAGCGGAAACACCACATATTTT.

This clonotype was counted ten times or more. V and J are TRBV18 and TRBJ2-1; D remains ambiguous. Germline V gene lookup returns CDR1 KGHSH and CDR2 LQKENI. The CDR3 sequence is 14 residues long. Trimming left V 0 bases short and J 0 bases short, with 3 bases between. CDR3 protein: CASSPPSSYNEQFF. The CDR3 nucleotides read TGTGCCAGCTCACCACCGAGCTCCTACAATGAGCAGTTCTTC.

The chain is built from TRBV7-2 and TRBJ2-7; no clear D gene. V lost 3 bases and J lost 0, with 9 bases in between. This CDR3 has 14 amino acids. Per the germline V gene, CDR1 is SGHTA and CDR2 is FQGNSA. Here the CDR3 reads CASSFWYNSYEQYF. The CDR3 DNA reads TGTGCCAGCAGCTTCTGGTACAACTCCTACGAGCAGTACTTC.

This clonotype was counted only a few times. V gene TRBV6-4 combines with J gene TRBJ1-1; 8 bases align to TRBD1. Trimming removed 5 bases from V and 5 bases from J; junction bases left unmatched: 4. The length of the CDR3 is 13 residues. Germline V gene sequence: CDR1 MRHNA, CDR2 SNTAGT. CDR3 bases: TGTGCCAGCAGTAACAGGGGGGAGACTGAAGCTTTCTTT. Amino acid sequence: CASSNRGETEAFF.

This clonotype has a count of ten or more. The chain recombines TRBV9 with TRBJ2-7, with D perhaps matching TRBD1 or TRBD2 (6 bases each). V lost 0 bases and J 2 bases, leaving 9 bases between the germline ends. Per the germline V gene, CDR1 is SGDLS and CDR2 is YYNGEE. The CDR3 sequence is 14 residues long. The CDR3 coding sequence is TGTGCCAGCAGCGTAGGGGGGGCCGCCTACGAGCAGTACTTC. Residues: CASSVGGAAYEQYF.

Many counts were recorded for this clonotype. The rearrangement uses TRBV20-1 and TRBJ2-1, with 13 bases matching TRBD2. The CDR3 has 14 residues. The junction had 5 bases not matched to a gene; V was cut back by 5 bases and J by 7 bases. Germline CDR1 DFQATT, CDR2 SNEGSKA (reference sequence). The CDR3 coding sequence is TGCAGTGCTTGGCCGGGACTAGCGGGGAATGAGCAGTTCTTC. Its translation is CSAWPGLAGNEQFF.

In DNA, the CDR3 is TGTGCCAGCAGCCAAGATATGGGCAGGGTTGAGACCCAGTACTTC. Its protein is CASSQDMGRVETQYF. The V gene is TRBV14, the J gene TRBJ2-5, with D perhaps TRBD1 (5 bases). This CDR3 region has 15 residues. Germline-derived CDR1 and CDR2 are SGHDN and FVKESK. Deletions cut 0 bases from V and 5 bases from J, with 13 bases between.

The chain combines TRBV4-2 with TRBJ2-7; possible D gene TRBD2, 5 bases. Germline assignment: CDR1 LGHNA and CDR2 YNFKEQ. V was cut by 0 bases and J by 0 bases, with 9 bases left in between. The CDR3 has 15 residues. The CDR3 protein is CASSQERVSSYEQYF. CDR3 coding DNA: TGTGCCAGCAGCCAAGAGAGGGTTAGCTCCTACGAGCAGTACTTC.

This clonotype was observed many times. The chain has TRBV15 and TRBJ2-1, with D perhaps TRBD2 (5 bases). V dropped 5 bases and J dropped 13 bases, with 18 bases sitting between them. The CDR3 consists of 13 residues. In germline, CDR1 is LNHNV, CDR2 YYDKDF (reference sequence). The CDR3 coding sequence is TGTGCCACCAGCTCCCCTGGGAGAGGAGGTCAGTTCTTC. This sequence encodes CATSSPGRGGQFF.

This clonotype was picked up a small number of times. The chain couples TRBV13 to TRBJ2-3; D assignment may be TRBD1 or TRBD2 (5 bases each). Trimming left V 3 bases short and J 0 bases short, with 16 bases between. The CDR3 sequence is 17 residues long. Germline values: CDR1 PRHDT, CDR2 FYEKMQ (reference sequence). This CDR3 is CASSLGRLGESTDTQYF. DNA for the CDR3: TGTGCCAGCAGCTTGGGTCGGTTAGGGGAGAGCACAGATACGCAGTATTTT.

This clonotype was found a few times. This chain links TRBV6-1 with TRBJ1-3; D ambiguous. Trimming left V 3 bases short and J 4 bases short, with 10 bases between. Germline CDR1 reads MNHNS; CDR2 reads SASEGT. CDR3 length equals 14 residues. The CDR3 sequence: CASSDRRSGNTIYF. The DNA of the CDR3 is TGTGCCAGCAGTGACCGGCGGTCGGGAAACACCATATATTTT.

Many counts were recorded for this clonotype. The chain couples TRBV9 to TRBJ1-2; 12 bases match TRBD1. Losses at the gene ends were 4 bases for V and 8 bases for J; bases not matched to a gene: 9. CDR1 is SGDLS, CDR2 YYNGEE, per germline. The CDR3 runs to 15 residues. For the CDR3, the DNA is TGTGCCAGCAGCAGCCCGGGACAGGGGGCTGAGGGCTACACCTTC. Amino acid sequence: CASSSPGQGAEGYTF.

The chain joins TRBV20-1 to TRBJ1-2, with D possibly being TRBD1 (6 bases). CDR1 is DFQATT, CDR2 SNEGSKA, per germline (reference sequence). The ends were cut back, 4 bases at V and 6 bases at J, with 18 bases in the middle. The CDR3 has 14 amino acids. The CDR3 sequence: CSANGRTGPDGYTF. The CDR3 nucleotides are TGCAGTGCTAACGGTCGAACAGGGCCAGATGGCTACACCTTC.

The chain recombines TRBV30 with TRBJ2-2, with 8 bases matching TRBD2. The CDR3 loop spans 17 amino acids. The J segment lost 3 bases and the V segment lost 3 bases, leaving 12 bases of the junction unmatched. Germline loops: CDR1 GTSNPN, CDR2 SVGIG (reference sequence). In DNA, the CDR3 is TGTGCCTGGAGACAGGGCCGGTGGCGGGAGGACACCGGGGAGCTGTTTTTT. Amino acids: CAWRQGRWREDTGELFF.

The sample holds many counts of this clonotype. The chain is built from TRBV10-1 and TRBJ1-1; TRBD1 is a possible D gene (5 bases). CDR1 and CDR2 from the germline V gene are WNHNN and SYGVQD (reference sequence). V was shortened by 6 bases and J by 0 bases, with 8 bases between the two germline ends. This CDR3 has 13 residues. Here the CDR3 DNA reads TGCGCCAGCAGGACAGCAATGAACACTGAAGCTTTCTTT. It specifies CASRTAMNTEAFF.